Listed here are 18 T cell receptor beta chains from one sample, sequenced in a study of Ad26.COV2.S vaccination and SARS-CoV-2 variants. Stated treatment: about 20 received Ad26.COV2.S at low or high dose, single or two shots; 5 received placebo; per-sample allocation not given. The study sampled participants on day 63 after the first vaccine or placebo injection. Sequenced by immunoSEQ multiplex PCR; TCRdb stores in-frame clones only, minus some. The sample holds about 680,000 clones, roughly 90% seen once. The sample was peripheral blood, taken in a trial of Ad26.COV2.S vaccine versus placebo. The receptors come from a person aged 18 to 59 who received the Ad26.COV2.S COVID-19 vaccine or a placebo.

J is TRBJ1-6 and V is TRBV4-1, with D possibly TRBD1 on 6 matching bases. The CDR3 has 15 amino acids. V lost 1 base, J lost 10 bases, and 14 bases lay in between. Germline values: CDR1 MGHRA, CDR2 YSYEKL. The CDR3 region has the DNA TGCGCCAGCAGCCAAGTTGGAGTGGGGGGCTCACCCCTCCACTTT. Its protein is CASSQVGVGGSPLHF.

V and J are TRBV27 and TRBJ1-1; the match to TRBD1 covers 7 bases. CDR1 is MNHEY and CDR2 is SMNVEV in the germline V gene (reference sequence). This CDR3 has 15 amino acids. The J segment lost 2 bases and the V segment lost 5 bases, leaving 8 bases of the junction unmatched. The CDR3: CASSTLRQGNTEAFF. DNA of the CDR3: TGTGCCAGCAGTACCCTCCGACAGGGTAACACTGAAGCTTTCTTT.

The rearrangement uses TRBV11-3 and TRBJ2-7; D assignment may be TRBD1 or TRBD2 (6 bases each). Trimming removed 2 bases from V and 3 bases from J, with 8 bases in between. The CDR3 length is 13 residues. Germline V gene data show CDR1 as SGHNT and CDR2 as YENEEA. Here the CDR3 reads CASSLRGDYEQYF. In DNA form, the CDR3 reads TGTGCCAGCAGCTTAAGGGGGGACTACGAGCAGTACTTC. Using reference TRBV11-3 and TRBJ2-7 for the parts outside the CDR3, the full variable domain is EAGVVQSPRYKIIEKKQPVAFWCNPISGHNTLYWYLQNLGQGPELLIRYENEEAVDDSQLPKDRFSAERLKGVDSTLKIQPAELGDSAVYLCASSLRGDYEQYFGPGTRLTVT.

The chain combines TRBV19 with TRBJ2-1, with 9 bases fitting TRBD2. J gave up 4 bases and V 8 bases, and 12 bases lay outside the gene matches. Per germline, CDR1 LNHDA and CDR2 SQIVND (reference sequence). The CDR3 is made up of 16 amino acids. The CDR3 is CASGGATSGRYNEQFF. CDR3 DNA sequence: TGTGCCAGTGGCGGGGCAACTAGCGGGCGGTACAATGAGCAGTTCTTC.

This clone was counted a few times. The chain combines TRBV7-9 with TRBJ2-7; D perhaps matches TRBD2 (5 bases). The V end lost 4 bases, the J end lost 3 bases, and 16 bases lay between the germline ends. The CDR3 contains 15 residues. Germline assignment: CDR1 SEHNR and CDR2 FQNEAQ (reference sequence). Written as DNA, the CDR3 is TGTGCCAGCAGCTCACCCCGAGCGGAAGTCTACGAGCAGTACTTC. Translating gives CASSSPRAEVYEQYF. The full variable domain, completed using reference TRBV7-9 and TRBJ2-7, is DTGVSQNPRHKITKRGQNVTFRCDPISEHNRLYWYRQTLGQGPEFLTYFQNEAQLEKSRLLSDRFSAERPKGSFSTLEIQRTEQGDSAMYLCASSSPRAEVYEQYFGPGTRLTVT.

The chain uses TRBV24-1 and TRBJ2-1; the match to TRBD2 covers 10 bases. The CDR3 loop spans 18 amino acids. V lost 2 bases and J lost 8; bases outside the gene matches: 14. Germline V gene sequence: CDR1 KGHDR, CDR2 SFDVKD. The CDR3 loop reads CATSDSSSSGGHLHEQFF. In DNA, the CDR3 is TGTGCCACCAGTGATTCCTCGTCTAGCGGGGGCCACTTACATGAGCAGTTCTTC.

Here the CDR3 reads CATSDSTGTEQYF. The CDR3 bases are TGTGCCACCAGTGATTCGACAGGGACCGAGCAGTACTTC. The chain recombines TRBV24-1 with TRBJ2-7; TRBD1 matches 7 bases. The germline V gene has CDR1 KGHDR and CDR2 SFDVKD. This CDR3 has 13 residues. V shed 2 bases and J 6 bases; nucleotides not matched to a gene: 3.

The V gene is TRBV27, the J gene TRBJ2-7, with 7 bases fitting TRBD1. V was clipped by 6 bases and J by 3 bases; unmatched bases: 5. The V gene's germline CDR1 is MNHEY and CDR2 SMNVEV (reference sequence). The CDR3 length is 13 residues. This chain's CDR3 is CASSPAGGYEQYF. Here the CDR3 DNA reads TGTGCCAGCAGCCCGGCAGGGGGCTACGAGCAGTACTTC.

V usage is TRBV5-4 and J usage is TRBJ2-3; TRBD2 agrees at 8 bases. The CDR3 covers 17 residues. Germline values: CDR1 SGHNT, CDR2 YYREEE (reference sequence). The V gene end was trimmed by 0 bases and the J gene end by 6 bases; junction bases not matched to a gene: 12. CDR3 DNA: TGTGCCAGCAGCTTGGGCCGCACAGCGGGAGAAGTGGATACGCAGTATTTT. Translated: CASSLGRTAGEVDTQYF.

The V gene is TRBV6-5, the J gene TRBJ1-2, with D tentatively TRBD1 (6 bases). Trimming removed 2 bases from V and 8 bases from J, with 21 bases in between. Germline V CDR1 and CDR2: MNHEY, SVGAGI. The CDR3 length is 16 residues. The CDR3 bases are TGTGCCAGCAGTTACGCTTGGAACAGGGATGTGGGAGGCTACACCTTC. This gives the protein CASSYAWNRDVGGYTF.

The chain employs TRBV7-9 and TRBJ2-3; D is unclear. Trimming shortened V by 3 bases and J by 15 bases, and 19 bases separated the two germline ends. The CDR3 has 13 residues. Germline V gives CDR1 SEHNR, CDR2 FQNEAQ (reference sequence). The CDR3: CASSLQLNRVPYF. The DNA of the CDR3 is TGTGCCAGCAGCTTGCAATTGAACCGGGTCCCCTATTTT.

The chain combines TRBV5-1 with TRBJ1-3; weak D call: TRBD1 (5 bases). The CDR3 spans 16 residues. The V and J ends lost 1 base and 1 base respectively, with 12 bases between them. Germline V lookup: CDR1 SGHRS, CDR2 YFSETQ. CDR3 DNA: TGCGCCAGCAGCTTGAGTCCTGGGGGGTCTGGAAACACCATATATTTT. Translated: CASSLSPGGSGNTIYF.

The genes are TRBV30 and TRBJ1-2; D remains ambiguous. Trimming left V 4 bases short and J 8 bases short, with 2 bases between. Germline lookup yields CDR1 GTSNPN and CDR2 SVGIG (reference sequence). The CDR3 extends over 8 amino acids. CDR3 sequence: CAWNGYTF. The CDR3 DNA reads TGTGCCTGGAACGGCTACACCTTC.

The V gene is TRBV9, the J gene TRBJ2-2, with D unresolved. V shed 3 bases and J shed 6 bases, with 3 bases lying between them. The CDR3 sequence is 11 residues long. CDR1 SGDLS and CDR2 YYNGEE come from the germline V gene. The chain's CDR3 is CASSGSGELFF. CDR3 sequence (DNA): TGTGCCAGCAGCGGGTCCGGGGAGCTGTTTTTT. Full variable domain (rest looked up from reference TRBV9 and TRBJ2-2): DSGVTQTPKHLITATGQRVTLRCSPRSGDLSVYWYQQSLDQGLQFLIQYYNGEERAKGNILERFSAQQFPDLHSELNLSSLELGDSALYFCASSGSGELFFGEGSRLTVL.

This chain links TRBV30 with TRBJ1-5; D unclear. Trimming pared 2 bases from V and 0 bases from J, leaving 11 bases between. Germline V lookup: CDR1 GTSNPN, CDR2 SVGIG (reference sequence). The CDR3 spans 15 residues. The CDR3 nucleotides are TGTGCCTGGAGTCGGGCAGCCTATAGCAATCAGCCCCAGCATTTT. Translated, it gives CAWSRAAYSNQPQHF.

The V and J genes are TRBV6-2 or TRBV6-3 and TRBJ2-4, with no clear D. CDR3 length: 16 residues. Germline lookup yields CDR1 MNHEY and CDR2 SVGEGT. V gave up 3 bases and J gave up 2 bases, with 14 bases separating them. The CDR3 nucleotides are TGTGCCAGCAGTTATCCCCCCGGCACGACCAAAAACATTCAGTACTTC. Its protein is CASSYPPGTTKNIQYF.

A word on this clone: The junction departs from germline at one end; a sequencing error may be responsible. This chain links TRBV6-4 with TRBJ2-7; 8 positions match TRBD1. This CDR3 is 13 amino acids long. The germline CDR1 and CDR2 sequences are MRHNA and SNTAGT. CDR3 coding DNA: TGTGCCAGCAGTGAGCCTCCAGGGGGCCCGCTCCACTTC. This codes for CASSEPPGGPLHF.

V gene TRBV6-5 combines with J gene TRBJ2-1; TRBD2 agrees at 12 bases. Germline CDR1 is MNHEY and CDR2 is SVGAGI. V shed 6 bases and J 6 bases; nucleotides not matched to a gene: 3. The CDR3 has 14 residues. The CDR3 DNA reads TGTGCCAGCAGCCGACTAGCGGGAGTCAATGAGCAGTTCTTC. It codes for CASSRLAGVNEQFF.